The 19 T cell receptor beta chains listed next were all sequenced from one sample in a study of shared clonotypes between healthy human individuals. Method: immunoSEQ multiplex PCR; TCRdb's copy keeps in-frame clones and lacks some. The table shows some 1,100,000 clones, with around 78% occurring only once. Material: memory CD4+ T cells from PBMCs. This sample's subset: CD45RA-negative fraction. These receptors came from a man aged 18 to 35 in good health. Some clones in this sample may be carry-over from other donors' samples.

This rearrangement joins TRBV6-1 to TRBJ1-5; weak D call: TRBD1 (6 bases). The CDR3 is 15 residues long. Germline V gives CDR1 MNHNS, CDR2 SASEGT. Trimming took off 1 base at V and 6 bases at J, with 13 bases between the two ends. CDR3 coding DNA: TGTGCCAGCAGTGAAGGGGCAGGGGCGAGTCAGCCCCAGCATTTT. This translates into CASSEGAGASQPQHF.

The gene calls are TRBV5-1 and TRBJ1-1, with no clear D. Germline lookup yields CDR1 SGHRS and CDR2 YFSETQ. Trimming pared 6 bases from V and 0 bases from J, leaving 18 bases between. This CDR3 comprises 16 residues. CDR3 sequence: CASKSSSGGMNTEAFF. In nucleotides, the CDR3 is TGCGCCAGCAAATCGAGTTCAGGTGGAATGAACACTGAAGCTTTCTTT.

The V call is TRBV4-3, the J call TRBJ2-1, with 14 bases identical to TRBD2. Trimming removed 4 bases from V and 7 bases from J; junction bases left unmatched: 9. This CDR3 contains 17 residues. The germline gives CDR1 LGHNA, CDR2 YSLEER. The CDR3 DNA is TGCGCCAGCAGCCCAGGACTAGCGGGAGGCCCTGGGAATGAGCAGTTCTTC. Residues: CASSPGLAGGPGNEQFF.

The V call is TRBV28, the J call TRBJ2-5; TRBD1 matches at 7 bases. J lost 3 bases, V lost 4 bases, and 5 bases had no gene match. The CDR3 extends over 14 amino acids. From germline, CDR1 is MDHEN and CDR2 SYDVKM. CDR3 residues: CASSSPGGEETQYF. CDR3 DNA: TGTGCCAGCAGTTCCCCAGGGGGAGAAGAGACCCAGTACTTC.

The chain employs TRBV11-3 and TRBJ2-2; D is uncertain. The CDR3 has 14 residues. Trimming shortened V by 8 bases and J by 6 bases, and 16 bases separated the two germline ends. Germline CDR1 and CDR2: SGHNT and YENEEA. The CDR3 region is CASGDVRVSGELFF. The CDR3 DNA follows: TGTGCCAGCGGGGATGTTCGGGTCTCCGGGGAGCTGTTTTTT.

About this clone: Additional DNA sequences in this sample encode the identical CDR3. The chain joins TRBV5-1 to TRBJ2-3, with 10 bases lining up with TRBD1. The CDR3 is 14 amino acids. After removal of 7 bases from V and 1 base from J, the junction contained 3 bases not matched to a gene. Looked up from germline, CDR1 is SGHRS and CDR2 is YFSETQ. The CDR3 reads CASSGTGGTDTQYF. The CDR3 DNA is TGCGCCAGCTCCGGGACAGGGGGCACAGATACGCAGTATTTT.

The sample holds one count of this clone. The CDR3 DNA is TGTGCCAGCACCACAGGGGGCGCGGGAGAGACCCAGTACTTC. Translation gives CASTTGGAGETQYF. V gene TRBV6-1 combines with J gene TRBJ2-5, with 9 bases that match TRBD1. V dropped 7 bases and J dropped 4; count of bases not matched to a gene: 7. Per the germline V gene, CDR1 is MNHNS and CDR2 is SASEGT. The CDR3 has 14 amino acids.

The chain has TRBV5-1 and TRBJ2-7; D is possibly TRBD1 (6 bases). The ends were cut back, 4 bases at V and 4 bases at J, with 15 bases in the middle. The germline V gene encodes CDR1 SGHRS and CDR2 YFSETQ. The CDR3 has 14 residues. The CDR3 region is CASSTGQSLYEQYF. The CDR3 nucleotides read TGCGCCAGCAGCACCGGACAGTCCCTGTACGAGCAGTACTTC.

This sequence joins TRBV10-3 and TRBJ2-1; D is unclear. The CDR3 spans 16 residues. Germline V lookup: CDR1 ENHRY, CDR2 SYGVKD. Deletions cut 3 bases from V and 5 bases from J, with 17 bases between. CDR3 region: CAISDARGRQNNEQFF. CDR3 bases: TGTGCCATCAGTGACGCGAGAGGACGGCAAAACAATGAGCAGTTCTTC.

Only a few counts were recorded for this clone. CDR3 DNA: TGTGCCAGCAGCTTAGGATCTAGTCTGGTCGCCAATGAGCAGTTCTTC. Translating gives CASSLGSSLVANEQFF. The chain combines TRBV7-7 with TRBJ2-1; D is uncertain. The germline V gene encodes CDR1 SSHAT and CDR2 FNYEAQ (reference sequence). This CDR3 contains 16 residues. Between the trimmed V and J ends, which lost 1 base and 6 bases, there was a span of 16 bases. The full variable domain, with the rest looked up from reference TRBV7-7 and TRBJ2-1, is GAGVSQSPRYKVTKRGQDVTLRCDPISSHATLYWYQQALGQGPEFLTYFNYEAQPDKSGLPSDRFSAERPEGSISTLTIQRTEQRDSAMYRCASSLGSSLVANEQFFGPGTRLTVL.

The genes are TRBV11-1 and TRBJ2-7; maybe TRBD1 (6 bases). The CDR3 is 15 amino acids. Trimming left V 6 bases short and J 0 bases short, with 15 bases between. The germline V gene encodes CDR1 SGHAT and CDR2 FQDESV (reference sequence). CDR3 amino acids: CASSRGSGFSYEQYF. The DNA of the CDR3 is TGTGCCAGCAGTAGGGGGTCGGGGTTCTCCTACGAGCAGTACTTC. The full variable domain, in which reference TRBV11-1 and TRBJ2-7 provide the parts outside the CDR3, is EAEVAQSPRYKITEKSQAVAFWCDPISGHATLYWYRQILGQGPELLVQFQDESVVDDSQLPKDRFSAERLKGVDSTLKIQPAELGDSAMYLCASSRGSGFSYEQYFGPGTRLTVT.

The rearrangement uses TRBV5-1 and TRBJ2-1; 8 positions agree with TRBD2. Per germline, CDR1 SGHRS and CDR2 YFSETQ. This CDR3 region has 14 residues. Trimming took 0 bases from V and 9 from J; bases not matched to a gene: 5. CDR3 sequence reads: CASSLAVTSAEQFF. The CDR3, as DNA: TGCGCCAGCAGCTTGGCCGTGACTAGCGCTGAGCAGTTCTTC.

The genes are TRBV29-1 and TRBJ1-2; D uncertain. V lost 4 bases and J lost 8, with 20 bases in between. The germline gives CDR1 SQVTM, CDR2 ANQGSEA. CDR3 length: 14 residues. CDR3 loop: CSVVFPPLMRGYTF. The CDR3 DNA follows: TGCAGCGTTGTTTTCCCCCCTCTAATGCGAGGCTACACCTTC.

This clone was seen only a few times. The chain carries TRBV30 and TRBJ1-2; D not certain. V was pared by 4 bases and J by 8 bases, with 11 bases between. The V gene's germline CDR1 is GTSNPN and CDR2 SVGIG (reference sequence). The CDR3 is 11 amino acids. The CDR3 DNA follows: TGTGCCTGGAATAACTTGAGCGGCTACACCTTC. Residues: CAWNNLSGYTF.

A word on this clone: The identical CDR3 is also encoded by other nucleotide sequences in the sample. The chain couples TRBV19 to TRBJ2-3; 7 bases map to TRBD1. V trimming: 6 bases; J trimming: 6 bases; junction bases outside the gene matches: 6. This CDR3 is 13 amino acids long. The germline V gene has CDR1 LNHDA and CDR2 SQIVND (reference sequence). In nucleotides, the CDR3 is TGTGCCAGTAGCTCAGACAGGGCCGATACGCAGTATTTT. Translated: CASSSDRADTQYF. Full variable domain (rest looked up from reference TRBV19 and TRBJ2-3): DGGITQSPKYLFRKEGQNVTLSCEQNLNHDAMYWYRQDPGQGLRLIYYSQIVNDFQKGDIAEGYSVSREKKESFPLTVTSAQKNPTAFYLCASSSDRADTQYFGPGTRLTVL.

V is TRBV2 and J is TRBJ1-5; possible D gene TRBD1, 6 bases. Germline loops: CDR1 SNHLY, CDR2 FYNNEI. CDR3 size: 14 residues. Trimming removed 3 bases at V and 6 bases at J, with 12 bases between. CDR3 amino acids: CASSDSQGRQPQHF. CDR3 DNA sequence: TGTGCCAGCAGTGATTCACAGGGACGTCAGCCCCAGCATTTT. The full variable domain, in which reference TRBV2 and TRBJ1-5 provide the parts outside the CDR3, is EPEVTQTPSHQVTQMGQEVILRCVPISNHLYFYWYRQILGQKVEFLVSFYNNEISEKSEIFDDQFSVERPDGSNFTLKIRSTKLEDSAMYFCASSDSQGRQPQHFGDGTRLSIL.

This clone was observed once. V is TRBV21-1 and J is TRBJ1-5; TRBD1 was called by the table and not checked on the DNA. TRBV21-1 is classified as a pseudogene. The CDR3 extends over 14 amino acids. CDR3: CASKSAGGQLAQHF. CDR3 coding DNA: TGTGCCAGCAAATCCGCAGGAGGACAGCTAGCCCAGCATTTT.

The rearrangement uses TRBV4-1 and TRBJ2-3, with no clear D. V dropped 1 base and J dropped 4 bases, with 15 bases sitting between them. Looked up from germline, CDR1 is MGHRA and CDR2 is YSYEKL. CDR3 length equals 16 residues. CDR3 nucleotide sequence: TGCGCCAGCAGCCAAGTTGATTTTGGCTTCCCAGATACGCAGTATTTT. This gives the protein CASSQVDFGFPDTQYF.

A few counts support this clone. The chain links TRBV2 to TRBJ1-1, with TRBD1 as a possible D gene (6 bases). Trimming took off 6 bases at V and 1 base at J, with 15 bases between the two ends. The CDR3 consists of 15 residues. Germline-derived CDR1 and CDR2 are SNHLY and FYNNEI. The CDR3: CASSVRGPGNTEAFF. The CDR3 region has the DNA TGTGCCAGCAGCGTCAGGGGTCCGGGGAACACTGAAGCTTTCTTT. Based on the CDR3 plus reference TRBV2 and TRBJ1-1, the full variable domain is EPEVTQTPSHQVTQMGQEVILRCVPISNHLYFYWYRQILGQKVEFLVSFYNNEISEKSEIFDDQFSVERPDGSNFTLKIRSTKLEDSAMYFCASSVRGPGNTEAFFGQGTRLTVV.